This TCR beta chain was sequenced in a study of blood T cell repertoires in COVID-19 (dated by TCRdb to the early 2020s). About the study as a whole: The collaborator samples originated in the United States, Italy and Spain and spanned the acute and convalescent phases of COVID-19. The samples were drawn from two sources: the first 160 participants of the ongoing ImmuneRACE study, and 1,000 to 1,500 subjects contributed by 6 global collaborators. A de-identified subject ID, COVID-19 status, age in years and sex were almost always included in the sample metadata. The repertoires were released in a freely available public database intended as a resource for research on the immune response to SARS-CoV-2. HLA class I and class II types, where available, came from metadata supplied by the sample provider rather than from assay-based typing. The material from the prospective study consisted of cDNA or gDNA derived from T cells, B-cell-depleted T cells, or PBMCs. Subjects who had been exposed to COVID-19, were actively infected with it, or had recovered from it provided the deeply sampled blood TCRbeta repertoires that made up the dataset.

TCRbeta CDR3 regions were amplified from genomic DNA by means of the immunoSEQ Assay, a bias-controlled multiplex PCR. The source study handled its data this way. The number of nucleated cells in each sample was estimated from the amplification of reference gene primers within the assay. To quantify the absolute abundance of each unique TCRbeta CDR3 rearrangement, sequence reads were collapsed and filtered. For each sample, productive Simpson clonality was calculated by taking the square root of Simpson's diversity index across productive rearrangements. Entries here come from immuneACCESS through TCRdb and include only in-frame sequences with V and J called. Some clones fail to appear in such tables; in the studies checked, an unresolved V gene covers under half of the shortfall, and the cause of the remainder is unknown. For V, J and clone size, that table is used; D and trimming come from the DNA. This sample gives some 300,000 clones in total; about 90% of them show up just once. The top ten clonotypes cover about a tenth of the sample.

Concerning this clone itself: This clone's antigen is unknown. The input lacks base qualities; no much larger clone sits a single base away.

The CDR3 holds 17 amino acids from the cysteine to the phenylalanine. Only CDR3 DNA remains: 51 bases, in frame from the first base. Trimming removed 3 bases from V and 1 base from J, leaving 16 bases between the germline ends. Per the germline V gene (reference sequence), WNHNN is the CDR1 and SYGVQD is the CDR2. Enrolling through a virtual design, the prospective study's participants ranged in age from about 18 to 100 years and lived across some 22 United States geographic areas. In the prospective study, participants were assigned to cohorts based on the clinical history participants reported in a screening survey and a study questionnaire. ImmuneRACE Cohort 3 recovered participants were defined by two consecutive negative NP/OP PCR tests, healthcare professional clearance, or symptom resolution. Each participant in the prospective study had whole blood, serum and a nasopharyngeal or oropharyngeal swab collected by mobile phlebotomists. Over an approximately two-month period, participants in the prospective study had the option of providing additional blood draws and questionnaires. Blood samples from the prospective study were shipped frozen or at room temperature prior to DNA extraction.

General conclusions and limits of the study: The quantity of clinical and demographic metadata differed by source and by participant and was supplied without curation.

The chain is encoded by TRBV10-1 joined to TRBJ2-1; the D gene cannot be resolved reliably. The specimen sequenced was PBMCs or T cells enriched from blood (not recorded which). The clonotype comes from a woman aged 30 to 39 who had recovered from COVID-19. The sequenced DNA is TGCGCCAGCAGTGATATCGCGCTAGGCCGGTCCTACAATGAGCAGTTCTTC. It codes for CASSDIALGRSYNEQFF.